These 19 T cell receptor beta chains share one sample of origin, sequenced in a study of OX40 agonist ivuxolimab in advanced cancers. Assay used: immunoSEQ multiplex PCR; TCRdb lists only in-frame clones, some missing. The table has around 62,000 clones, about 77% seen once. This specimen was CD4+ or CD8+ T cells sorted from blood, taken in a trial of the OX40 agonist ivuxolimab. Receptors originate from an adult with an advanced solid tumor such as melanoma, head and neck, liver or kidney cancer.

This chain links TRBV6-5 with TRBJ2-1; TRBD1 matches 7 bases. Per germline, CDR1 MNHEY and CDR2 SVGAGI. V shed 6 bases and J 7 bases; nucleotides not matched to a gene: 6. The CDR3 totals 13 residues. The CDR3 spells CASRKGQFNEQFF. The CDR3 DNA follows: TGTGCCAGCAGAAAGGGACAGTTTAATGAGCAGTTCTTC.

The rearrangement joins TRBV11-3 to TRBJ1-1; D perhaps matches TRBD1 (6 bases). Germline V CDR1 and CDR2: SGHNT, YENEEA. The V and J ends lost 2 bases and 7 bases respectively, with 11 bases between them. This CDR3 has 13 amino acids. CDR3 sequence reads: CASSLPGADEAFF. In nucleotides, the CDR3 is TGTGCCAGCAGCTTACCGGGGGCGGATGAAGCTTTCTTT. Variable domain in full (rest from reference TRBV11-3 and TRBJ1-1): EAGVVQSPRYKIIEKKQPVAFWCNPISGHNTLYWYLQNLGQGPELLIRYENEEAVDDSQLPKDRFSAERLKGVDSTLKIQPAELGDSAVYLCASSLPGADEAFFGQGTRLTVV.

The V gene is TRBV2, the J gene TRBJ2-7; 9 bases agree with TRBD1. The CDR3 consists of 14 residues. In germline, CDR1 is SNHLY, CDR2 FYNNEI. V dropped 6 bases and J dropped 3; count of bases not matched to a gene: 6. The CDR3 spells CASRPGQGGYEQYF. The CDR3 DNA sequence: TGTGCCAGCAGACCGGGACAGGGTGGCTACGAGCAGTACTTC. Drawing the rest from reference TRBV2 and TRBJ2-7, the complete variable domain is EPEVTQTPSHQVTQMGQEVILRCVPISNHLYFYWYRQILGQKVEFLVSFYNNEISEKSEIFDDQFSVERPDGSNFTLKIRSTKLEDSAMYFCASRPGQGGYEQYFGPGTRLTVT.

The chain joins TRBV7-8 to TRBJ2-5; weak D call: TRBD2 (6 bases). CDR3 length: 14 amino acids. CDR1 and CDR2 from the germline V gene are SGHVS and FQNEAQ. V dropped 1 base and J dropped 5 bases, with 11 bases sitting between them. The CDR3 spells CASSLVAGRETQYF. The CDR3, as DNA: TGTGCCAGCAGCTTAGTGGCGGGGAGGGAGACCCAGTACTTC. Variable domain in full (rest from reference TRBV7-8 and TRBJ2-5): GAGVSQSPRYKVAKRGQDVALRCDPISGHVSLFWYQQALGQGPEFLTYFQNEAQLDKSGLPSDRFFAERPEGSVSTLKIQRTQQEDSAVYLCASSLVAGRETQYFGPGTRLLVL.

The genes are TRBV6-7 and TRBJ1-3; tentative D call: TRBD1 (6 bases). TRBV6-7 is marked as an open reading frame, function uncertain. The ends were cut back, 2 bases at V and 0 bases at J, with 23 bases in the middle. The length of the CDR3 is 20 residues. The CDR3 here is CASSYPPRQEELNSGNTIYF. The DNA for the CDR3 is TGTGCCAGCAGTTACCCCCCGAGACAGGAGGAGTTAAACTCTGGAAACACCATATATTTT.

J is TRBJ1-2 and V is TRBV6-4; D is unresolved. V lost 9 bases and J 7 bases, leaving 15 bases between the germline ends. Germline values: CDR1 MRHNA, CDR2 SNTAGT. The CDR3 runs to 12 residues. CDR3 coding DNA: TGTGCCAGTCCAATTTCCATCCCTGGCTACACCTTC. Residues: CASPISIPGYTF.

The chain joins TRBV9 to TRBJ1-1; D uncertain. Germline CDR1 reads SGDLS; CDR2 reads YYNGEE. This CDR3 comprises 15 residues. The ends were cut back, 2 bases at V and 2 bases at J, with 13 bases in the middle. DNA of the CDR3: TGTGCCAGCAGCGTGGGTTACGGAATAAACACTGAAGCTTTCTTT. It encodes CASSVGYGINTEAFF.

This chain connects TRBV14 to TRBJ2-2; 9 nucleotides match TRBD2. The CDR3 contains 20 residues. Germline trimming cut 2 bases from V and 7 bases from J; bases unmatched to any gene: 20. CDR1 is SGHDN and CDR2 is FVKESK in the germline V gene. The CDR3 DNA reads as TGTGCCAGCAGCCAATCAAGATCAGGACTAGCGACCCAAGGGAACGGGGAGCTGTTTTTT. The encoded protein is CASSQSRSGLATQGNGELFF. Using reference TRBV14 and TRBJ2-2 for the parts outside the CDR3, the full variable domain is EAGVTQFPSHSVIEKGQTVTLRCDPISGHDNLYWYRRVMGKEIKFLLHFVKESKQDESGMPNNRFLAERTGGTYSTLKVQPAELEDSGVYFCASSQSRSGLATQGNGELFFGEGSRLTVL.

The genes are TRBV19 and TRBJ2-1; 7 nucleotides line up with TRBD1. The V gene end was trimmed by 10 bases and the J gene end by 4 bases; junction bases not matched to a gene: 10. The CDR3 covers 14 residues. The germline gives CDR1 LNHDA, CDR2 SQIVND (reference sequence). CDR3 amino acids: CATAERGQYNEQFF. CDR3 DNA sequence: TGTGCCACCGCAGAAAGGGGGCAGTACAATGAGCAGTTCTTC.

The sample holds one count of this clone. The chain employs TRBV5-1 and TRBJ1-1; D not certain. The CDR3 covers 14 residues. V lost 3 bases, J lost 5 bases, and 14 bases lay in between. The V gene's germline CDR1 is SGHRS and CDR2 YFSETQ. DNA of the CDR3: TGCGCCAGCAGCTCGAGGTCTACTCAAACTGAAGCTTTCTTT. It specifies CASSSRSTQTEAFF. The variable domain in full, with the rest retrieved from reference TRBV5-1 and TRBJ1-1, is KAGVTQTPRYLIKTRGQQVTLSCSPISGHRSVSWYQQTPGQGLQFLFEYFSETQRNKGNFPGRFSGRQFSNSRSEMNVSTLELGDSALYLCASSSRSTQTEAFFGQGTRLTVV.

The gene calls are TRBV5-1 and TRBJ2-7, with a weak D call TRBD2 (6 bases). Looked up from germline, CDR1 is SGHRS and CDR2 is YFSETQ. The length of the CDR3 is 14 residues. V was trimmed by 0 bases and J by 7 bases, leaving 14 bases between them. CDR3 residues: CASSLGGVPREQYF. In nucleotides, the CDR3 is TGCGCCAGCAGCTTGGGCGGGGTACCTCGGGAGCAGTACTTC.

This clone was counted between two and nine times. This rearrangement joins TRBV6-1 to TRBJ1-5; maybe TRBD1 (6 bases). V gave up 1 base and J gave up 0 bases, with 10 bases separating them. The CDR3 contains 16 residues. Germline V gene lookup returns CDR1 MNHNS and CDR2 SASEGT. CDR3: CASSEVRGLSNQPQHF. CDR3 DNA: TGTGCCAGCAGTGAAGTACGGGGGCTTAGCAATCAGCCCCAGCATTTT.

This chain joins TRBV6-4 and TRBJ2-3; 10 bases fit TRBD2. The CDR3 is made up of 15 amino acids. With 6 bases clipped from V and 1 base from J, the junction kept 4 bases outside the gene matches. Germline-derived CDR1 and CDR2 are MRHNA and SNTAGT. CDR3 in amino acids: CASSSSGGRTDTQYF. In DNA, the CDR3 is TGTGCCAGCAGCTCTAGCGGGGGCCGCACAGATACGCAGTATTTT.

The chain joins TRBV11-2 to TRBJ2-6, with D possibly being TRBD1 (6 bases). Between the trimmed V and J ends, which lost 5 bases and 11 bases, there was a span of 10 bases. The germline V gene encodes CDR1 SGHAT and CDR2 FQNNGV. The CDR3 has 12 residues. CDR3 protein: CASSTNRDVLTF. CDR3 sequence (DNA): TGTGCCAGCAGCACTAACAGGGACGTCCTGACTTTC. The full variable domain, its missing parts supplied by reference TRBV11-2 and TRBJ2-6, is EAGVAQSPRYKIIEKRQSVAFWCNPISGHATLYWYQQILGQGPKLLIQFQNNGVVDDSQLPKDRFSAERLKGVDSTLKIQPAKLEDSAVYLCASSTNRDVLTFGAGSRLTVL.

The chain combines TRBV28 with TRBJ2-7, with TRBD1 matching 7 bases. This CDR3 spans 18 amino acids. J gave up 2 bases and V 5 bases, and 18 bases lay outside the gene matches. Germline-derived CDR1 and CDR2 are MDHEN and SYDVKM. For the CDR3, the DNA is TGTGCCAGCAGTGCGACGAATCTGGGACAGCGGAAACCCTACGAGCAGTACTTC. This encodes CASSATNLGQRKPYEQYF.

Here the CDR3 DNA reads TGTGCCAGCAGTTTAAAGGGTATGAGCAATCAGCCCCAGCATTTT. Amino acid sequence: CASSLKGMSNQPQHF. The chain couples TRBV27 to TRBJ1-5; D gene ambiguous. The V end was cut by 2 bases, the J end by 1 base, with 9 bases between. The germline CDR1 and CDR2 sequences are MNHEY and SMNVEV (reference sequence). The CDR3 has 15 residues.

This clone was seen just once. This chain joins TRBV19 and TRBJ2-2; TRBD2 matches 9 bases. V shed 7 bases, J shed 1 base, and the junction held 7 bases outside the gene matches. The length of the CDR3 is 16 residues. Germline values: CDR1 LNHDA, CDR2 SQIVND (reference sequence). Here the CDR3 DNA reads TGTGCCAGTACCCTCTATAGCGGGGGGAACACCGGGGAGCTGTTTTTT. The encoded protein is CASTLYSGGNTGELFF.

The rearrangement joins TRBV18 to TRBJ2-7; 12 nucleotides line up with TRBD1. The CDR3 is 16 residues long. J lost 7 bases, V lost 1 base, and 8 bases had no gene match. Germline CDR1 reads KGHSH; CDR2 reads LQKENI. CDR3: CASSPRPGQGAQEQYF. DNA for the CDR3: TGTGCCAGCTCACCACGGCCGGGACAGGGGGCTCAGGAGCAGTACTTC.

V gene TRBV9 combines with J gene TRBJ1-4; D unresolved. CDR1 and CDR2 (germline): SGDLS, YYNGEE. With 3 bases removed from V and 8 bases from J, the gap between germline ends came to 20 bases. The CDR3 runs 16 residues. For the CDR3, the DNA is TGTGCCAGCAGCGCCTCAACGGCCTCAGGCAGGGAAAAACTGTTTTTT. Protein: CASSASTASGREKLFF.